This T cell receptor (beta chain) stems from a study of shared clonotypes between healthy human individuals. The study, taken as a whole, reports: The low donor count limited represented genetic and exposure-history diversity. Non-shared clonotypes had lower generation probabilities than clonotypes shared by all four sorted-subset donors.

None of the donors, who were healthy HIV-negative adults, had recently had acute infections or vaccinations. Each subset's genomic DNA was shared equally among a number of immunoSEQ plates. TCRdb's copy holds only in-frame clones and misses some; the assay was immunoSEQ multiplex PCR. The table shows over 2 million clones, with 92% occurring only once. This CDR3 has 21 residues. Per the germline V gene, CDR1 is LNHDA and CDR2 is SQIVND (reference sequence). V was clipped by 1 base and J by 4 bases, with 28 bases between them. Comment on this clone: The target antigen is unknown.

Source material: naive CD4+ T cells from PBMCs. Regarding subset: CD45RA+ positively selected. This receptor was obtained from a man younger than 35 in good health. Some clones in this sample may be carry-over from other donors' samples. V gene TRBV19 combines with J gene TRBJ1-4; the D is unclear. CDR3 in amino acids: CASSIVSRGRLDGRFNEKLFF. CDR3 in DNA: TGTGCCAGTAGTATAGTTTCCAGAGGGAGGTTGGACGGCCGATTTAATGAAAAACTGTTTTTT.